Each of the 22 T cell receptor beta chains below was sequenced from the same sample in a study of T cell changes during pregnancy in multiple sclerosis. Sequencing was performed with immunoSEQ multiplex PCR; in TCRdb, only in-frame clones are kept and a portion is missing. Of about 80,000 clones listed, approximately 90% were seen once; the top ten hold about 2.5%. The source material was peripheral blood, sampled before pregnancy. The receptors come from a female donor with multiple sclerosis, enrolled in a pregnancy study.

This sequence joins TRBV28 and TRBJ1-5; tentatively, D is TRBD1 (5 bases). The CDR3 covers 17 residues. The germline gives CDR1 MDHEN, CDR2 SYDVKM. V was shortened by 6 bases and J by 0 bases, with 18 bases between the two germline ends. Written as DNA, the CDR3 is TGTGCCAGCAGGCCTACAGGTGTGGGTTATAGCAATCAGCCCCAGCATTTT. This gives the protein CASRPTGVGYSNQPQHF.

The chain recombines TRBV15 with TRBJ2-7, with 15 bases that match TRBD2. The CDR3 spans 16 residues. Per the germline V gene, CDR1 is LNHNV and CDR2 is YYDKDF (reference sequence). Trimming cost V 4 bases and J 11 bases; bases outside gene matches: 12. The CDR3 bases are TGTGCCACCAGCAACCCAGCGGGACTAGCGGGAGGACTTAAGTACTTC. Its translation is CATSNPAGLAGGLKYF.

CDR3 amino acids: CASAGRGATGELFF. DNA for the CDR3: TGTGCCAGCGCGGGACGGGGAGCCACCGGGGAGCTGTTTTTT. This chain uses TRBV6-5 with TRBJ2-2; D may be TRBD2 (6 bases). Germline loops: CDR1 MNHEY, CDR2 SVGAGI. The V end was cut by 8 bases, the J end by 4 bases, with 14 bases between. There are 14 residues in the CDR3.

The V and J genes are TRBV19 and TRBJ1-2; D ambiguous. The V end lost 10 bases, the J end lost 8 bases, and 14 bases lay between the germline ends. The germline V gene has CDR1 LNHDA and CDR2 SQIVND (reference sequence). The CDR3 has 11 amino acids. In nucleotides, the CDR3 is TGTGCCATCCTGAACGGGGTCGGCTACACCTTC. Translating gives CAILNGVGYTF.

The chain recombines TRBV19 with TRBJ2-3; perhaps TRBD2 as D (6 bases). Between the trimmed V and J ends, which lost 8 bases and 2 bases, there was a span of 11 bases. The CDR3 runs to 13 residues. Germline loops: CDR1 LNHDA, CDR2 SQIVND (reference sequence). This CDR3 is CASGTGDTDTQYF. CDR3 nucleotide sequence: TGTGCCAGTGGGACTGGGGACACAGATACGCAGTATTTT.

CDR3 coding DNA: TGTGCCAGCAGCGTAAGCTCCCGGTTCTCCCTCTACGAGCAGTACTTC. Residues: CASSVSSRFSLYEQYF. This rearrangement joins TRBV9 to TRBJ2-7; no clear D. In germline, CDR1 is SGDLS, CDR2 YYNGEE. The CDR3 runs 16 residues. V gave up 1 base and J gave up 3 bases, with 17 bases separating them.

The chain recombines TRBV28 with TRBJ1-3; 7 nucleotides line up with TRBD1. The CDR3 loop spans 14 amino acids. Germline V gives CDR1 MDHEN, CDR2 SYDVKM. The junction had 7 bases not matched to a gene; V was cut back by 7 bases and J by 4 bases. The CDR3 coding sequence is TGTGCCAGCACTACCGGGACAGTCGGAAACACCATATATTTT. Protein: CASTTGTVGNTIYF.

This chain joins TRBV19 and TRBJ1-5; D perhaps matches TRBD1 (6 bases). The CDR3 runs 13 residues. Trimming shortened V by 4 bases and J by 6 bases, and 10 bases separated the two germline ends. The germline V gene encodes CDR1 LNHDA and CDR2 SQIVND (reference sequence). CDR3: CASSTGVFQPQHF. The DNA of the CDR3 is TGTGCCAGTAGTACAGGGGTTTTTCAGCCCCAGCATTTT.

J is TRBJ2-2 and V is TRBV6-1; a weak D match, TRBD1 (5 bases). This CDR3 is 15 amino acids long. V was clipped by 5 bases and J by 5 bases, with 15 bases between them. Per the germline V gene, CDR1 is MNHNS and CDR2 is SASEGT. This chain's CDR3 is CASSSTTAVTGELFF. The CDR3 DNA follows: TGTGCCAGCAGTTCAACGACAGCTGTAACCGGGGAGCTGTTTTTT.

The DNA of the CDR3 is TGTGCCAGCCTGAGGCCGCAAGAGACCCAGTACTTC. It encodes CASLRPQETQYF. This chain links TRBV28 with TRBJ2-5, with unresolved D. V shed 8 bases and J shed 2 bases, with 9 bases lying between them. Germline CDR1 and CDR2: MDHEN and SYDVKM. CDR3 length equals 12 residues.

The V and J genes are TRBV19 and TRBJ1-2, with D unclear. V shed 1 base and J shed 8 bases, with 8 bases lying between them. The CDR3 has 12 amino acids. The V gene's germline CDR1 is LNHDA and CDR2 SQIVND (reference sequence). The DNA for the CDR3 is TGTGCCAGTAGTATAGGAGAAAGCGGCTACACCTTC. Its translation: CASSIGESGYTF.

The gene calls are TRBV4-3 and TRBJ1-1; 9 nucleotides align to TRBD1. The V and J ends lost 7 bases and 3 bases, in that order; junction bases with no gene match: 9. This CDR3 is 15 amino acids long. Germline CDR1 is LGHNA and CDR2 is YSLEER. The DNA of the CDR3 is TGCGCCAGCACGGGACAGGGACTTGGGGACACTGAAGCTTTCTTT. It specifies CASTGQGLGDTEAFF.

The chain joins TRBV7-9 to TRBJ2-7, with D possibly being TRBD2 (6 bases). Germline V gene data show CDR1 as SEHNR and CDR2 as FQNEAQ (reference sequence). V lost 5 bases to trimming and J lost 5 bases, with 16 bases between them. CDR3 length: 14 residues. CDR3 in amino acids: CASSPNLGGHEQYF. The CDR3 DNA reads as TGTGCCAGCAGCCCCAACCTCGGAGGGCACGAGCAGTACTTC.

As concerns this clone: A read error may produce the germline difference seen at one junction end. The chain couples TRBV19 to TRBJ1-2; D unclear. The CDR3 spans 16 residues. Germline CDR1 and CDR2: LNHDA and SQIVND (reference sequence). Written as DNA, the CDR3 is TGTGCCAGTAGTCTAGAACCGGGAGACCTAACTCGTGGCTACACCTTC. Amino acids: CASSLEPGDLTRGYTF.

V gene TRBV2 combines with J gene TRBJ1-2, with a tentative D call TRBD1 (6 bases). The CDR3 loop spans 15 amino acids. V was pared by 2 bases and J by 6 bases, with 16 bases between. Germline V gene data show CDR1 as SNHLY and CDR2 as FYNNEI. Here the CDR3 reads CASSESGRTVDGYTF. CDR3 sequence (DNA): TGTGCCAGCAGTGAATCGGGTAGGACAGTAGATGGCTACACCTTC.

The chain combines TRBV7-2 with TRBJ1-5, with 8 nucleotides matching TRBD1. This CDR3 is built from 15 residues. Germline V gene data show CDR1 as SGHTA and CDR2 as FQGNSA. V was clipped by 3 bases and J by 6 bases; unmatched bases: 7. As DNA, the CDR3 is TGTGCCAGCAGCTTGGGCCGGACAGGGCGTCAGCCCCAGCATTTT. Residues: CASSLGRTGRQPQHF. The full variable domain, its missing parts supplied by reference TRBV7-2 and TRBJ1-5, is GAGVSQSPSNKVTEKGKDVELRCDPISGHTALYWYRQSLGQGLEFLIYFQGNSAPDKSGLPSDRFSAERTGGSVSTLTIQRTQQEDSAVYLCASSLGRTGRQPQHFGDGTRLSIL.

The rearrangement uses TRBV29-1 and TRBJ1-1; 7 bases line up with TRBD1. CDR1 SQVTM and CDR2 ANQGSEA come from the germline V gene. The CDR3 loop spans 13 amino acids. Trimming at V came to 2 bases and at J to 6 bases, leaving 6 bases not matched to a gene. The CDR3: CSVEQGVPAEAFF. The CDR3 region has the DNA TGCAGCGTTGAACAGGGGGTTCCGGCTGAAGCTTTCTTT.

The CDR3 DNA reads as TGTGCCTGGAGTTGGGGGGGATACGAGCAGTACTTC. This gives the protein CAWSWGGYEQYF. V usage is TRBV30 and J usage is TRBJ2-7, with TRBD2 matching 7 bases. Trimming cost V 2 bases and J 4 bases; bases outside gene matches: 2. CDR1 and CDR2 (germline): GTSNPN, SVGIG (reference sequence). CDR3 length: 12 residues.

The genes are TRBV6-5 and TRBJ1-1, with 10 bases lining up with TRBD1. V lost 6 bases, J lost 3 bases, and 4 bases stayed unmatched. This CDR3 contains 14 residues. Germline values: CDR1 MNHEY, CDR2 SVGAGI. This CDR3 reads CASSGDRGDTEAFF. The CDR3 nucleotides are TGTGCCAGCAGCGGGGACAGGGGAGACACTGAAGCTTTCTTT.

The J gene is TRBJ1-3, the V gene TRBV7-3; D unresolved. CDR1 and CDR2 from the germline V gene are SGHTA and FQGTGA. Trimming pared 2 bases from V and 4 bases from J, leaving 15 bases between. This CDR3 has 16 residues. The CDR3 DNA follows: TGTGCCAGCAGCTTAGATGCCCGGTCGTCCGGAAACACCATATATTTT. This codes for CASSLDARSSGNTIYF.

The chain links TRBV29-1 to TRBJ2-2; tentative D call: TRBD1 (6 bases). CDR1 and CDR2 (germline): SQVTM, ANQGSEA. Trimming removed 7 bases at V and 6 bases at J, with 12 bases between. The CDR3 has 12 amino acids. Here the CDR3 DNA reads TGCAGCGCCCAGGGGACCGCCGGGGAGCTGTTTTTT. Its translation: CSAQGTAGELFF.

This clone was recorded once. The V and J genes are TRBV6-1 and TRBJ2-7, with 9 bases fitting TRBD2. After removal of 2 bases from V and 3 bases from J, the junction contained 8 bases not matched to a gene. Per germline, CDR1 MNHNS and CDR2 SASEGT. The CDR3 contains 16 residues. DNA of the CDR3: TGTGCCAGCAGTGAAATAGTTCGACTAGCGGACTACGAGCAGTACTTC. This encodes CASSEIVRLADYEQYF.